Presented here are 21 T cell receptor beta chains from one specimen sequenced in a study of blood T cell repertoires in COVID-19. Profiled with immunoSEQ multiplex PCR; TCRdb holds only in-frame clones, not every one. The sample gives about 250,000 clones, over 75% of which show up once; 1.5% to 2% is in the top ten. The sequenced material came from PBMCs or T cells enriched from blood (not recorded which). Source of these receptors: a man aged 40-50 years who had recovered from COVID-19.

The chain has TRBV5-8 and TRBJ1-4; D gene ambiguous. The CDR3 sequence is 14 residues long. V shed 4 bases and J shed 7 bases, with 14 bases lying between them. CDR1 and CDR2 (germline): SGHTS, YDEGEE. CDR3 loop: CASSQPWGGEKLFF. CDR3 coding DNA: TGTGCCAGCAGCCAGCCGTGGGGAGGTGAAAAACTGTTTTTT.

The V and J genes are TRBV5-8 and TRBJ2-5; the match to TRBD2 covers 12 bases. V gave up 0 bases and J gave up 2 bases; unmatched junction bases: 5. In germline, CDR1 is SGHTS, CDR2 YDEGEE. The CDR3 spans 17 residues. The CDR3 protein is CASSLVGLAGQQETQYF. In nucleotides, the CDR3 is TGTGCCAGCAGCTTGGTCGGACTAGCGGGACAACAAGAGACCCAGTACTTC.

The genes are TRBV19 and TRBJ1-2, with a tentative D call TRBD1 (6 bases). V lost 6 bases and J lost 0, with 14 bases in between. CDR3 size: 15 residues. CDR1 is LNHDA and CDR2 is SQIVND in the germline V gene (reference sequence). The CDR3 DNA is TGTGCCAGTAGGATACAGGGTCAAGCTAACTATGGCTACACCTTC. Encoded protein: CASRIQGQANYGYTF.

This clone was seen only once. Other DNA sequences within the sample encode an identical CDR3. V is TRBV7-9 and J is TRBJ2-7, with a possible D match to TRBD1 (5 bases). Per the germline V gene, CDR1 is SEHNR and CDR2 is FQNEAQ (reference sequence). The CDR3 has 13 residues. Trimming took off 5 bases at V and 1 base at J, with 9 bases between the two ends. The CDR3 DNA reads TGTGCCAGCAGCCTAGACAGATCCTACGAGCAGTACTTC. This codes for CASSLDRSYEQYF.

This chain uses TRBV5-1 with TRBJ1-5, with 8 bases identical to TRBD1. Per germline, CDR1 SGHRS and CDR2 YFSETQ. Losses at the gene ends were 4 bases for V and 5 bases for J; bases not matched to a gene: 8. The CDR3 totals 15 residues. CDR3 loop: CASSPRTGGDQPQHF. As DNA, the CDR3 is TGCGCCAGCAGCCCCAGAACAGGGGGGGATCAGCCCCAGCATTTT.

This clone was seen a single time. J is TRBJ1-2 and V is TRBV18; maybe TRBD1 (5 bases). The CDR3 is made up of 17 amino acids. Trimming cost V 0 bases and J 9 bases, with 23 bases left between them. Germline assignment: CDR1 KGHSH and CDR2 LQKENI. CDR3 DNA sequence: TGTGCCAGCTCACCACCAATTATTTCGGGGAGGGGATATCGCTACACCTTC. Protein sequence: CASSPPIISGRGYRYTF.

The rearrangement uses TRBV5-4 and TRBJ2-7; possibly TRBD1 for D (6 bases). Germline CDR1 is SGHNT and CDR2 is YYREEE (reference sequence). Trimming removed 4 bases at V and 4 bases at J, with 12 bases between. The CDR3 contains 13 residues. The CDR3 sequence is CASSIQGSYEQYF. CDR3 sequence (DNA): TGTGCCAGCAGCATACAGGGCAGTTACGAGCAGTACTTC.

The chain couples TRBV4-2 to TRBJ1-3, with 8 nucleotides matching TRBD1. This CDR3 comprises 16 residues. The V and J ends lost 5 bases and 2 bases, in that order; junction bases with no gene match: 8. The germline V gene has CDR1 LGHNA and CDR2 YNFKEQ. The CDR3 loop reads CASSNSQGAPGNTIYF. The CDR3, as DNA: TGTGCCAGCAGCAACTCTCAGGGGGCCCCTGGAAACACCATATATTTT.

V is TRBV5-1 and J is TRBJ2-5; a possible D gene is TRBD1 (5 bases). The CDR3 is 15 residues long. Trimming cost V 4 bases and J 2 bases, with 15 bases left between them. Germline assignment: CDR1 SGHRS and CDR2 YFSETQ. CDR3: CASSLAATAQETQYF. CDR3 coding DNA: TGCGCCAGCAGCCTCGCCGCGACAGCGCAAGAGACCCAGTACTTC.

To note about this clone: In the same sample, other DNA sequences code for this CDR3. The rearrangement links TRBV6-5 to TRBJ1-4; tentatively, D is TRBD1 (5 bases). The CDR3 covers 14 residues. CDR1 MNHEY and CDR2 SVGAGI come from the germline V gene. V lost 2 bases and J lost 8, with 12 bases in between. This CDR3 is CASSYLPGMEKLFF. In DNA form, the CDR3 reads TGTGCCAGCAGTTACCTCCCAGGGATGGAAAAACTGTTTTTT.

The chain employs TRBV9 and TRBJ2-3, with D maybe TRBD1 (6 bases). The germline CDR1 and CDR2 sequences are SGDLS and YYNGEE. The V end lost 0 bases, the J end lost 3 bases, and 8 bases lay between the germline ends. The CDR3 sequence is 14 residues long. DNA of the CDR3: TGTGCCAGCAGCGTAGTACAGGGTACAGATACGCAGTATTTT. Encoded protein: CASSVVQGTDTQYF.

The rearrangement uses TRBV6-5 and TRBJ1-1; TRBD1 matches at 12 bases. Per germline, CDR1 MNHEY and CDR2 SVGAGI. The CDR3 runs to 15 residues. V shed 4 bases, J shed 13 bases, and the junction held 13 bases outside the gene matches. The CDR3 DNA reads as TGTGCCAGCAGTTCCGGGGCGGGACAGGGGGCGCGTGGTTTCTTT. It yields the protein CASSSGAGQGARGFF.

The V and J genes are TRBV28 and TRBJ1-1; D is perhaps TRBD1 (5 bases). V was pared by 6 bases and J by 3 bases, with 11 bases between. Germline lookup yields CDR1 MDHEN and CDR2 SYDVKM. The CDR3 has 13 residues. CDR3 DNA: TGTGCCAGCAGGGGGCAACCTTACACTGAAGCTTTCTTT. Protein sequence: CASRGQPYTEAFF.

The chain carries TRBV28 and TRBJ1-4; weak D call: TRBD1 (5 bases). Germline assignment: CDR1 MDHEN and CDR2 SYDVKM. The CDR3 has 16 residues. Deletions cut 4 bases from V and 0 bases from J, with 12 bases between. CDR3 amino acids: CASSSSQDATNEKLFF. The CDR3 DNA sequence: TGTGCCAGCAGTTCCTCACAGGATGCAACTAATGAAAAACTGTTTTTT. Complete variable domain (other parts from reference TRBV28 and TRBJ1-4): DVKVTQSSRYLVKRTGEKVFLECVQDMDHENMFWYRQDPGLGLRLIYFSYDVKMKEKGDIPEGYSVSREKKERFSLILESASTNQTSMYLCASSSSQDATNEKLFFGSGTQLSVL.

The CDR3: CASSLAGGVYNEQFF. The CDR3 nucleotides are TGCGCCAGCAGCTTGGCTGGCGGGGTCTACAATGAGCAGTTCTTC. The chain carries TRBV5-1 and TRBJ2-1; TRBD2 might be the D (6 bases). CDR1 is SGHRS and CDR2 is YFSETQ in the germline V gene. CDR3 length: 15 residues. The ends were cut back, 0 bases at V and 3 bases at J, with 10 bases in the middle.

The genes are TRBV11-2 and TRBJ2-1; 12 nucleotides align to TRBD1. V shed 6 bases, J shed 3 bases, and the junction held 21 bases outside the gene matches. Germline V gives CDR1 SGHAT, CDR2 FQNNGV. CDR3 length equals 21 residues. The CDR3 loop reads CASSSRTGGQGATRLYNEQFF. CDR3 DNA: TGTGCCAGCAGTTCTAGGACAGGGGGACAGGGGGCGACCCGACTCTACAATGAGCAGTTCTTC.

The chain carries TRBV27 and TRBJ1-1; 7 nucleotides agree with TRBD1. The CDR3 consists of 13 residues. In germline, CDR1 is MNHEY, CDR2 SMNVEV (reference sequence). J lost 7 bases, V lost 3 bases, and 5 bases had no gene match. The CDR3: CASSLRGRYEAFF. The CDR3 DNA is TGTGCCAGCAGTTTGAGGGGGCGGTATGAAGCTTTCTTT.

This clone showed up just a few times. This chain joins TRBV5-1 and TRBJ2-2; D possibly corresponds to TRBD2 (6 bases). V was clipped by 4 bases and J by 7 bases, with 20 bases between them. Germline CDR1 and CDR2: SGHRS and YFSETQ. This CDR3 is 16 amino acids long. CDR3 region: CASSPPLGGTGGELFF. CDR3 nucleotides: TGCGCCAGCAGCCCACCTTTGGGGGGTACGGGCGGGGAGCTGTTTTTT. The full variable domain, in which reference TRBV5-1 and TRBJ2-2 provide the parts outside the CDR3, is KAGVTQTPRYLIKTRGQQVTLSCSPISGHRSVSWYQQTPGQGLQFLFEYFSETQRNKGNFPGRFSGRQFSNSRSEMNVSTLELGDSALYLCASSPPLGGTGGELFFGEGSRLTVL.

The V call is TRBV28, the J call TRBJ2-2; D possibly corresponds to TRBD2 (5 bases). This CDR3 is 15 amino acids long. The germline V gene encodes CDR1 MDHEN and CDR2 SYDVKM. V lost 6 bases to trimming and J lost 3 bases, with 14 bases between them. The CDR3 here is CASSPEDLYTGELFF. The CDR3 region has the DNA TGTGCCAGCAGCCCGGAGGACCTCTACACCGGGGAGCTGTTTTTT.

J is TRBJ1-1 and V is TRBV6-5; 8 bases agree with TRBD1. Germline trimming cut 7 bases from V and 4 bases from J; bases unmatched to any gene: 8. Per the germline V gene, CDR1 is MNHEY and CDR2 is SVGAGI. The CDR3 loop spans 14 amino acids. CDR3: CASTTRGRVTEAFF. CDR3 nucleotide sequence: TGTGCCAGCACAACCAGGGGGCGAGTCACTGAAGCTTTCTTT.

The chain employs TRBV7-9 and TRBJ2-7; perhaps TRBD2 as D (6 bases). The CDR3 length is 14 residues. Trimming took off 5 bases at V and 4 bases at J, with 15 bases between the two ends. CDR1 is SEHNR, CDR2 FQNEAQ, per germline (reference sequence). CDR3 sequence (DNA): TGTGCCAGCAGCGGAGGGACCTGGGGGTACGAGCAGTACTTC. This encodes CASSGGTWGYEQYF.